Each of the 32 T cell receptor beta chains below was sequenced from the same sample in a study of T cells in narcolepsy. Assay used: immunoSEQ multiplex PCR; TCRdb lists only in-frame clones, some missing. Of some 1,700 clones listed, approximately 23% were seen once; the top ten hold around 14%. For these receptors, no antigen is known. Sequencing input: cultured CD4+ T cells from cerebrospinal fluid. Source of these receptors: a human donor with narcolepsy.

Regarding this clone: One end of the junction does not line up with germline, which may come from a read error. J is TRBJ1-5 and V is TRBV5-3; 7 bases agree with TRBD1. TRBV5-3 falls under the ORF class, with uncertain function. This CDR3 has 15 amino acids. The CDR3 DNA is TGTGCCAGCAGCTTGGCGACAGGGTCGGCTCAGCCCCAGCATTTT. Translated: CASSLATGSAQPQHF.

This clone was seen a few times. The V call is TRBV5-5, the J call TRBJ1-5, with 9 bases that match TRBD1. CDR3 length equals 15 residues. Germline loops: CDR1 SGHKS, CDR2 YYEKEE (reference sequence). With 4 bases clipped from V and 6 bases from J, the junction kept 8 bases outside the gene matches. The CDR3 nucleotides read TGTGCCAGCAGCACGAACGGACAGGGGAGTCAGCCCCAGCATTTT. Translating gives CASSTNGQGSQPQHF. Filled out from reference TRBV5-5 and TRBJ1-5, the complete variable domain reads DAGVTQSPTHLIKTRGQQVTLRCSPISGHKSVSWYQQVLGQGPQFIFQYYEKEERGRGNFPDRFSARQFPNYSSELNVNALLLGDSALYLCASSTNGQGSQPQHFGDGTRLSIL.

There are a few counts of this clone. This chain connects TRBV7-9 to TRBJ2-3; D is undetermined. This CDR3 has 13 residues. Germline values: CDR1 SEHNR, CDR2 FQNEAQ (reference sequence). V lost 2 bases and J 6 bases, leaving 9 bases between the germline ends. CDR3 coding DNA: TGTGCCAGCAGCTTAAACCCCCGCGATACGCAGTATTTT. It translates to CASSLNPRDTQYF.

This clone was seen a handful of times. The chain links TRBV4-1 to TRBJ2-5, with a possible D match to TRBD2 (7 bases). The J call may be in error: the DNA end matches TRBJ2-7 better. The CDR3 totals 16 residues. The V gene's germline CDR1 is MGHRA and CDR2 YSYEKL. The CDR3 loop reads CASSPLGGAGSYEQYF. In DNA, the CDR3 is TGCGCCAGCAGCCCCCTGGGGGGGGCCGGGTCCTACGAGCAGTACTTC.

In this sample, this clone turned up a few times. The V gene is TRBV13, the J gene TRBJ2-2, with TRBD1 identical over 7 bases. Trimming took 5 bases from V and 6 from J; bases not matched to a gene: 6. The CDR3 extends over 14 amino acids. The germline gives CDR1 PRHDT, CDR2 FYEKMQ (reference sequence). CDR3 bases: TGTGCCAGCAGCCCTAGACAGGGACCCGGGGAGCTGTTTTTT. Protein sequence: CASSPRQGPGELFF.

This clone was observed a handful of times. The chain combines TRBV7-3 with TRBJ2-5; perhaps TRBD2 as D (6 bases). V lost 0 bases and J 5 bases, leaving 7 bases between the germline ends. CDR1 and CDR2 (germline): SGHTA, FQGTGA. CDR3 length equals 13 residues. CDR3: CASSLTGGETQYF. Written as DNA, the CDR3 is TGTGCCAGCAGCTTAACAGGAGGGGAGACCCAGTACTTC.

This clone has only a few counts. The genes are TRBV9 and TRBJ2-5; D is unclear. The CDR3 is 13 amino acids. Trimming cost V 4 bases and J 5 bases, with 12 bases left between them. The germline CDR1 and CDR2 sequences are SGDLS and YYNGEE. CDR3 sequence: CASSFSRSETQYF. The DNA for the CDR3 is TGTGCCAGCAGCTTCTCGAGGAGTGAGACCCAGTACTTC.

By proportion, this clone is medium-sized. The V and J genes are TRBV13 and TRBJ2-7, with a possible D match to TRBD2 (7 bases). The germline V gene has CDR1 PRHDT and CDR2 FYEKMQ (reference sequence). V lost 5 bases, J lost 5 bases, and 16 bases lay in between. The CDR3 runs 14 residues. CDR3 loop: CASSLGGASNEQYF. The CDR3 bases are TGTGCCAGCAGCCTGGGGGGGGCCAGCAACGAGCAGTACTTC.

This clone was seen more than once but under ten times. The chain has TRBV5-5 and TRBJ2-7; 8 nucleotides line up with TRBD1. V dropped 5 bases and J dropped 5; count of bases not matched to a gene: 9. CDR1 SGHKS and CDR2 YYEKEE come from the germline V gene (reference sequence). This CDR3 region has 14 residues. As DNA, the CDR3 is TGTGCCAGCAGTTCCGGGACAGGCTTCGACGAGCAGTACTTC. Protein sequence: CASSSGTGFDEQYF.

This clone came up once. The chain's CDR3 is CASSQLAGGETQYF. CDR3 nucleotide sequence: TGTGCCAGCAGCCAACTAGCGGGGGGAGAGACCCAGTACTTC. The J gene is TRBJ2-5, the V gene TRBV11-2, with 12 bases that match TRBD2. V shed 5 bases, J shed 4 bases, and the junction held 2 bases outside the gene matches. Germline V gives CDR1 SGHAT, CDR2 FQNNGV. The CDR3 totals 14 residues.

Judged by abundance, this clone is medium-sized. V usage is TRBV7-2 and J usage is TRBJ2-7, with D possibly matching TRBD1 (6 bases). This CDR3 spans 14 amino acids. CDR1 SGHTA and CDR2 FQGNSA come from the germline V gene. V dropped 1 base and J dropped 3 bases, with 10 bases sitting between them. The CDR3 nucleotides read TGTGCCAGCAGCTTAGGGACAGAGTACTACGAGCAGTACTTC. Its translation is CASSLGTEYYEQYF.

V is TRBV7-9 and J is TRBJ1-1; tentatively, D is TRBD1 (6 bases). The CDR3 length is 13 residues. V shed 5 bases and J shed 7 bases, with 14 bases lying between them. Germline loops: CDR1 SEHNR, CDR2 FQNEAQ (reference sequence). CDR3 region: CASSLNRAIEAFF. Here the CDR3 DNA reads TGTGCCAGCAGCCTTAACAGGGCCATTGAAGCTTTCTTT.

By frequency in the sample, this clone is large (0.1 to 1%). The same CDR3 arises from other DNA sequences in this sample as well. The V and J genes are TRBV5-1 and TRBJ2-2, with TRBD1 identical over 10 bases. Looked up from germline, CDR1 is SGHRS and CDR2 is YFSETQ. The CDR3 is 14 amino acids. V trimming: 3 bases; J trimming: 7 bases; junction bases outside the gene matches: 3. CDR3 region: CASSSTGGGGELFF. Written as DNA, the CDR3 is TGCGCCAGCAGCTCGACAGGGGGCGGCGGGGAGCTGTTTTTT.

V gene TRBV11-3 combines with J gene TRBJ1-1; D is unresolved. V was clipped by 2 bases and J by 1 base, with 5 bases between them. The length of the CDR3 is 13 residues. Germline V CDR1 and CDR2: SGHNT, YENEEA. The CDR3 DNA follows: TGTGCCAGCAGCTTATCGGGGAACACTGAAGCTTTCTTT. Its protein is CASSLSGNTEAFF.

By share, this clone ranks as medium-sized (0.01 to 0.1%). The rearrangement links TRBV7-6 to TRBJ2-1; 10 nucleotides match TRBD2. This CDR3 is 16 amino acids long. J was trimmed by 2 bases and V by 1 base; bases with no gene match: 2. Germline lookup yields CDR1 SGHVS and CDR2 FNYEAQ. CDR3 in amino acids: CASSLVSGGTYNEQFF. In nucleotides, the CDR3 is TGTGCCAGCAGCTTAGTTAGCGGGGGGACCTACAATGAGCAGTTCTTC.

This clone is termed large. The chain links TRBV25-1 to TRBJ2-7, with 7 bases lining up with TRBD2. The CDR3 contains 14 residues. After removal of 2 bases from V and 5 bases from J, the junction contained 6 bases not matched to a gene. Germline V gene sequence: CDR1 MGHDK, CDR2 SYGVNS. CDR3 in amino acids: CASSEIGRGNEQYF. In DNA, the CDR3 is TGTGCCAGCAGTGAAATCGGGCGGGGGAACGAGCAGTACTTC.

J is TRBJ1-2 and V is TRBV27, with D possibly matching TRBD1 (6 bases). V was trimmed by 5 bases and J by 5 bases, leaving 18 bases between them. The V gene's germline CDR1 is MNHEY and CDR2 SMNVEV (reference sequence). The CDR3 consists of 15 residues. The CDR3 spells CASSESRGAQYGYTF. In DNA form, the CDR3 reads TGTGCCAGCAGTGAATCTCGGGGGGCACAATATGGCTACACCTTC.

A note on this clone: Given a far larger clone just one base away, this is likely a sequencing read error. The rearrangement uses TRBV5-1 and TRBJ2-5; weak D call: TRBD1 (5 bases). The CDR3 covers 16 residues. The germline CDR1 and CDR2 sequences are SGHRS and YFSETQ. Trimming took 4 bases from V and 4 from J, leaving 20 bases between them. In nucleotides, the CDR3 is TGCGCCAGCAGCCGGTGGTCCAGCAGGGAAGGAGAGACCCAGTACTTC. Residues: CASSRWSSREGETQYF.

This clone has only one observation. The chain recombines TRBV5-6 with TRBJ1-4; TRBD1 agrees at 9 bases. Germline CDR1 and CDR2: SGHDT and YYEEEE. The V segment lost 0 bases and the J segment 4 bases; nucleotides outside the gene matches: 1. CDR3 size: 15 residues. CDR3: CASSLATGGNEKLFF. CDR3 DNA: TGTGCCAGCAGCTTGGCGACAGGGGGTAATGAAAAACTGTTTTTT.

Judged by abundance, this clone is large. V and J are TRBV7-2 and TRBJ1-1, with D hard to call. Trimming cost V 0 bases and J 2 bases, with 10 bases left between them. The CDR3 loop spans 15 amino acids. The V gene's germline CDR1 is SGHTA and CDR2 FQGNSA. This CDR3 reads CASSLAGVGNTEAFF. The CDR3, as DNA: TGTGCCAGCAGCTTAGCCGGGGTCGGAAACACTGAAGCTTTCTTT.

The genes are TRBV6-8 and TRBJ1-2; weak D call: TRBD1 (6 bases). The CDR3 has 15 amino acids. Trimming took off 5 bases at V and 5 bases at J, with 18 bases between the two ends. Germline CDR1 reads MNHGY; CDR2 reads SAAAGT. The CDR3 nucleotides are TGTGCCAGCAGTGAATCTCGGGGGGCACAATATGGCTACACCTTC. Its protein product is CASSESRGAQYGYTF.

The rearrangement links TRBV4-1 to TRBJ2-7; 9 nucleotides match TRBD2. Per the germline V gene, CDR1 is MGHRA and CDR2 is YSYEKL. The CDR3 spans 16 residues. The V and J ends lost 5 bases and 4 bases, in that order; junction bases with no gene match: 12. CDR3 region: CASSSTASGAKYEQYF. CDR3 nucleotide sequence: TGCGCCAGCAGCTCAACGGCTAGCGGGGCCAAGTACGAGCAGTACTTC.

CDR3 loop: CASSLGFTGGQDTQYF. CDR3 sequence (DNA): TGTGCCAGCAGCTTGGGTTTCACGGGGGGGCAAGATACGCAGTATTTT. The genes are TRBV5-5 and TRBJ2-3, with 8 bases lining up with TRBD2. This CDR3 is built from 16 residues. Per germline, CDR1 SGHKS and CDR2 YYEKEE (reference sequence). Trimming took 0 bases from V and 5 from J; bases not matched to a gene: 8.

This clone was observed a handful of times. The junction departs from germline at one end; a sequencing error may be responsible. The same CDR3 also results from other DNA sequences found in this sample. This chain joins TRBV5-1 and TRBJ1-5; 7 bases fit TRBD1. The CDR3 is 15 amino acids. Per the germline V gene, CDR1 is SGHRS and CDR2 is YFSETQ. The CDR3 DNA reads TGTGCCAGCAGCTTGGCGACAGGGTCGGCTCAGCCCCAGCATTTT. Translating gives CASSLATGSAQPQHF.

The chain carries TRBV11-1 and TRBJ2-5; 7 bases are shared with TRBD1. Germline CDR1 reads SGHAT; CDR2 reads FQDESV (reference sequence). The V segment lost 4 bases and the J segment 4 bases; nucleotides outside the gene matches: 3. The CDR3 sequence is 13 residues long. CDR3 amino acids: CASSWTGGETQYF. As DNA, the CDR3 is TGTGCCAGCAGCTGGACAGGAGGAGAGACCCAGTACTTC.

In the case of this clone: This probably arose from a read error, given a far larger clone one base away. The chain carries TRBV25-1 and TRBJ1-4; D gene uncertain. This CDR3 has 14 residues. Germline V gene data show CDR1 as MGHDK and CDR2 as SYGVNS. The CDR3: CASSDREGGEKVFF. The CDR3 DNA reads TGTGCCAGCAGTGATAGGGAAGGCGGTGAAAAAGTGTTTTTT.

This clone is large (0.1 to 1%) by share. The chain is built from TRBV5-1 and TRBJ1-5; 7 positions agree with TRBD1. The CDR3 extends over 17 amino acids. The J segment lost 5 bases and the V segment lost 0 bases, leaving 11 bases of the junction unmatched. Germline CDR1 is SGHRS and CDR2 is YFSETQ. CDR3 loop: CASSLAPGGAADQPQHF. The CDR3, as DNA: TGCGCCAGCAGCTTGGCCCCAGGGGGGGCCGCCGATCAGCCCCAGCATTTT.

This clone was found a few times. This chain joins TRBV7-9 and TRBJ1-6; D call uncertain. V was pared by 3 bases and J by 10 bases, with 16 bases between. The CDR3 is made up of 15 amino acids. Germline loops: CDR1 SEHNR, CDR2 FQNEAQ (reference sequence). The CDR3 region is CASSLGIGSGSPLHF. CDR3 coding DNA: TGTGCCAGCAGCTTGGGTATAGGTAGCGGATCACCCCTCCACTTT.

This clone was seen more than once but under ten times. A junction end diverges from the germline sequence, so it may reflect a read error. V gene TRBV6-1 combines with J gene TRBJ2-3; weak D call: TRBD2 (6 bases). The germline gives CDR1 MNHNS, CDR2 SASEGT. This CDR3 region has 14 residues. CDR3 in amino acids: CAISVGGVEDTQYF. The CDR3 DNA follows: TGTGCCATCAGTGTCGGCGGGGTGGAAGATACGCAGTATTTT.

The V call is TRBV5-7, the J call TRBJ1-5; possible D gene TRBD1, 5 bases. TRBV5-7 is an open reading frame whose function is uncertain. The CDR3 runs to 14 residues. V lost 6 bases, J lost 4 bases, and 14 bases lay in between. DNA of the CDR3: TGTGCCAGCACCGCAAGGGACGGTAATCAGCCCCAGCATTTT. Amino acids: CASTARDGNQPQHF.

This clone is medium-sized within its sample. V is TRBV4-3 and J is TRBJ2-7, with TRBD2 matching over 7 bases. Germline CDR1 LGHNA, CDR2 YSLEER. The V and J ends lost 5 bases and 2 bases, in that order; junction bases with no gene match: 9. This CDR3 has 15 residues. In DNA, the CDR3 is TGCGCCAGCAGCTCAACGGCTAGCGGTGCCTACGAGCAGTACTTC. Its protein product is CASSSTASGAYEQYF.

In this sample, this clone is medium-sized. The chain links TRBV4-1 to TRBJ2-7, with 11 bases fitting TRBD1. The trim removed 4 bases at V and 5 bases at J, leaving 10 bases unmatched. CDR1 is MGHRA and CDR2 is YSYEKL in the germline V gene. The length of the CDR3 is 16 residues. CDR3 bases: TGCGCCAGCAGCCGTAGAGGACAGGGGGCGTTCCACGAGCAGTACTTC. Residues: CASSRRGQGAFHEQYF.